These 3 T cell receptor beta chains originate from one sample sequenced in a study of blood T cell repertoires in COVID-19. Here immunoSEQ multiplex PCR was the method, and the copy in TCRdb shows in-frame clones only, minus some. The sample lists some 240,000 clones; around 83% were seen once. Sequenced material: peripheral blood. Every receptor here comes from a man aged 45-65 years with active or convalescent COVID-19.

The chain recombines TRBV5-1 with TRBJ1-4, with 7 bases lining up with TRBD1. This CDR3 has 15 residues. CDR1 is SGHRS, CDR2 YFSETQ, per germline. The V and J ends lost 1 base and 4 bases, in that order; junction bases with no gene match: 4. CDR3 in DNA: TGCGCCAGCAGCTTGCTGGGACAGATTAATGAAAAACTGTTTTTT. Protein: CASSLLGQINEKLFF.

The V and J genes are TRBV7-9 and TRBJ1-2; D is perhaps TRBD1 (6 bases). V was pared by 3 bases and J by 1 base, with 15 bases between. The CDR3 consists of 16 residues. Germline lookup yields CDR1 SEHNR and CDR2 FQNEAQ (reference sequence). The CDR3 sequence is CASSLPRAGDNYGYTF. CDR3 coding DNA: TGTGCCAGCAGCTTGCCCAGGGCAGGGGATAACTATGGCTACACCTTC.

This clone was picked up one time. This sequence joins TRBV29-1 and TRBJ2-3; 13 bases are shared with TRBD2. J was trimmed by 5 bases and V by 5 bases; bases with no gene match: 4. CDR1 is SQVTM and CDR2 is ANQGSEA in the germline V gene. The CDR3 is made up of 14 amino acids. CDR3 nucleotides: TGCAGCGTTAAGGGACTAGCGGGGTTAGATACGCAGTATTTT. Translated, it gives CSVKGLAGLDTQYF.